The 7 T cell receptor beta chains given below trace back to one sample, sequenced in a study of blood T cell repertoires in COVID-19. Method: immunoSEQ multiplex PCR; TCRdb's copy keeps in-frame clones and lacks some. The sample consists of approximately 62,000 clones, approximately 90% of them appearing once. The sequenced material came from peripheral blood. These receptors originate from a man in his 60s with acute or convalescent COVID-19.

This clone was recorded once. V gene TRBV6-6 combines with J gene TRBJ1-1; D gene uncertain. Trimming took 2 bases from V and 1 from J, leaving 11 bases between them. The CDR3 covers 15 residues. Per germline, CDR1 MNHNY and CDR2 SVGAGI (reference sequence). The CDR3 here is CASSYPSGRNTEAFF. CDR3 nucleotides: TGTGCCAGCAGTTACCCCAGTGGGAGGAACACTGAAGCTTTCTTT.

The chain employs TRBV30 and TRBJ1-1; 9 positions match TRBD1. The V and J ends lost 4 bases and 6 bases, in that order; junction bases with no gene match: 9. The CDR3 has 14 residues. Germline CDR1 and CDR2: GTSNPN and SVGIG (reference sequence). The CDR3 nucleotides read TGTGCCTGGAATCGGGGACAGGGCGGCTCTGAAGCTTTCTTT. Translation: CAWNRGQGGSEAFF.

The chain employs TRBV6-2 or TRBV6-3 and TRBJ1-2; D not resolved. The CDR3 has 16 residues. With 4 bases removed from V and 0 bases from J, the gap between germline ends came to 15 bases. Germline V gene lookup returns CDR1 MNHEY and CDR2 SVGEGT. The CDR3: CASSSAAEEANYGYTF. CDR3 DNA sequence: TGTGCCAGCAGTTCGGCTGCGGAGGAAGCTAACTATGGCTACACCTTC.

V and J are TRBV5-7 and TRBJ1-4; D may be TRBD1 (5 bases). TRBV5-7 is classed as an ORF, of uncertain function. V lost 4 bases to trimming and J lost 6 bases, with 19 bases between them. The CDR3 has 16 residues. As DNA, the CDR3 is TGTGCCAGCAGCCAGACCTCCAGGGCTTTCGATGAAAAACTGTTTTTT. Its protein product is CASSQTSRAFDEKLFF.

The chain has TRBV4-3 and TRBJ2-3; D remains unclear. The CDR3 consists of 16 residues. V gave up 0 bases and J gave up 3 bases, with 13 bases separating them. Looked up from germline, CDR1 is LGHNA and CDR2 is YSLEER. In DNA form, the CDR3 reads TGCGCCAGCAGCCAAGATTATGGCCGCTTAACAGATACGCAGTATTTT. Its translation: CASSQDYGRLTDTQYF.

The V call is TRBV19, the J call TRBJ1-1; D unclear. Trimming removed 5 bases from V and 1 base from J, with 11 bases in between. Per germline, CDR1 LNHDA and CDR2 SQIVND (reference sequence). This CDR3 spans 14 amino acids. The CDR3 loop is CASSPPGRNTEAFF. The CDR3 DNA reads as TGTGCCAGTAGTCCTCCGGGTCGGAACACTGAAGCTTTCTTT.

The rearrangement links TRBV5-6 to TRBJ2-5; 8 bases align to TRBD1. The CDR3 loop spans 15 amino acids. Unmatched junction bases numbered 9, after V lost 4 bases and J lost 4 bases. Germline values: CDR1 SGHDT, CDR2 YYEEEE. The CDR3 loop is CASSRTPTGVETQYF. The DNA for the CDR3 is TGTGCCAGCAGCCGAACGCCGACAGGGGTAGAGACCCAGTACTTC.